Below, 5 T cell receptor beta chains from the same sample are listed, as sequenced in a study of blood T cell repertoires in COVID-19. Using immunoSEQ multiplex PCR, the repertoire was profiled, and TCRdb retains in-frame clones only, with some absent. This sample has fewer than 200,000 clones, with 75% to 95% found just once. The material sequenced was peripheral blood. The source of these receptors is a man aged 50 to 60 with acute or convalescent COVID-19.

As for this clone: The junction differs from germline at one of its ends, possibly a read error. The chain combines TRBV28 with TRBJ2-1, with D perhaps TRBD1 (5 bases). CDR3 size: 11 residues. Germline values: CDR1 MDHEN, CDR2 SYDVKM. The CDR3 nucleotides read TGTGCCAGCCTAGGGGCATACGAGGTCCTCTTC. This codes for CASLGAYEVLF.

Regarding this clone: Its ends do not fully match the called genes, so a read error is possible. This chain joins TRBV10-3 and TRBJ2-7; 11 bases match TRBD2. The CDR3 has 14 amino acids. From germline, CDR1 is ENHRY and CDR2 SYGVKD. The CDR3 coding sequence is TGTGCCATCAATGAGGGACTAGCGGACAACGAGCAGTACTTC. Translated: CAINEGLADNEQYF.

The rearrangement uses TRBV7-9 and TRBJ2-7; unclear D gene. Germline CDR1 is SEHNR and CDR2 is FQNEAQ (reference sequence). V gave up 5 bases and J gave up 2 bases, with 4 bases separating them. The CDR3 loop spans 11 amino acids. In DNA, the CDR3 is TGTGCCAGCAGCATTACCTACGAGCAGTACTTC. It is translated as CASSITYEQYF.

This chain links TRBV4-1 with TRBJ2-6; 7 bases are a match to TRBD1. Looked up from germline, CDR1 is MGHRA and CDR2 is YSYEKL. This CDR3 has 17 residues. Germline trimming cut 5 bases from V and 3 bases from J; bases unmatched to any gene: 10. Here the CDR3 DNA reads TGCGCCAGCAGCGAACGACAGGGAGAAAGTGGGGCCAACGTCCTGACTTTC. This translates into CASSERQGESGANVLTF.

The count of this clone is one. V gene TRBV5-1 combines with J gene TRBJ2-7, with 11 bases aligning to TRBD1. Unmatched junction bases numbered 7, after V lost 3 bases and J lost 2 bases. CDR3 length equals 16 residues. Germline-derived CDR1 and CDR2 are SGHRS and YFSETQ. This CDR3 reads CASSSDRDRGTYEQYF. For the CDR3, the DNA is TGCGCCAGCAGCTCAGACCGGGACAGGGGGACCTACGAGCAGTACTTC.